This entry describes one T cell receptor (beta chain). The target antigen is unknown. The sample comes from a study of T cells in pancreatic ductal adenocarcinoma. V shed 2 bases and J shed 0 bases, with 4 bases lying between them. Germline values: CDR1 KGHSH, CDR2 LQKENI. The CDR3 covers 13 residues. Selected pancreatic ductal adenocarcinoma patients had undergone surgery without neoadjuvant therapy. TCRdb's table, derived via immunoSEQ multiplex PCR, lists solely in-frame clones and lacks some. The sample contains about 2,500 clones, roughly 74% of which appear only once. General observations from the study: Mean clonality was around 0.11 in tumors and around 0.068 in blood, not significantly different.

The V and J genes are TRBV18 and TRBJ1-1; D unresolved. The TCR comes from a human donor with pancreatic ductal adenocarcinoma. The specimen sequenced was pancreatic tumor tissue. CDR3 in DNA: TGTGCCAGCTCACCAGGCCTGAACACTGAAGCTTTCTTT. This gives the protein CASSPGLNTEAFF.